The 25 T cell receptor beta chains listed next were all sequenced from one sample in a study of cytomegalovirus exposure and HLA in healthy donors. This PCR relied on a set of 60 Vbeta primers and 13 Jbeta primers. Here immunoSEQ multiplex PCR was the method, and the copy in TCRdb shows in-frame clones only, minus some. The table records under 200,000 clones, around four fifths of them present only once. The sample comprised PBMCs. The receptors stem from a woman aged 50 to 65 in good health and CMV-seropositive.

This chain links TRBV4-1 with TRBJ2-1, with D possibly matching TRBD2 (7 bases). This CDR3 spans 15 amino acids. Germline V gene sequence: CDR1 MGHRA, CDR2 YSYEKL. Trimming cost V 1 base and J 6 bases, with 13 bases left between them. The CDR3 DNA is TGCGCCAGCAGCCAAGGTCGGGGGGCGGTCAATGAGCAGTTCTTC. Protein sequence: CASSQGRGAVNEQFF.

CDR3 residues: CASTGDSDSPLHF. DNA for the CDR3: TGTGCCAGCACCGGCGACTCCGATTCACCCCTCCACTTT. The gene calls are TRBV7-2 and TRBJ1-6; D is undetermined. In germline, CDR1 is SGHTA, CDR2 FQGNSA. Trimming removed 7 bases from V and 8 bases from J, with 12 bases in between. CDR3 length: 13 residues.

CDR3 coding DNA: TGTGCCAGCAGTTTCACAGGGGGCCCCCAATTGAACACTGAAGCTTTCTTT. It is translated as CASSFTGGPQLNTEAFF. The J gene is TRBJ1-1, the V gene TRBV27, with TRBD1 matching 9 bases. V shed 3 bases and J 0 bases; nucleotides not matched to a gene: 8. The CDR3 loop spans 17 amino acids. Germline loops: CDR1 MNHEY, CDR2 SMNVEV (reference sequence).

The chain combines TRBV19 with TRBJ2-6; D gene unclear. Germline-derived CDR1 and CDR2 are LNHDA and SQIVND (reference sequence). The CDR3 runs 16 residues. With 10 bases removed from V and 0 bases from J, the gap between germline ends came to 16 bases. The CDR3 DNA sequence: TGTGCCACCACCAGGTACTCGGACTCTGGGGCCAACGTCCTGACTTTC. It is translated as CATTRYSDSGANVLTF.

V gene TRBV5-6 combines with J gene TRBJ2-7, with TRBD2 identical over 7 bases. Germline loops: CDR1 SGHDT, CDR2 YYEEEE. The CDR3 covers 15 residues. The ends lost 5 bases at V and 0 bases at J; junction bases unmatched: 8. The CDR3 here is CASRDVGTNSYEQYF. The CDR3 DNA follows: TGTGCCAGCAGGGACGTAGGGACTAACTCCTACGAGCAGTACTTC.

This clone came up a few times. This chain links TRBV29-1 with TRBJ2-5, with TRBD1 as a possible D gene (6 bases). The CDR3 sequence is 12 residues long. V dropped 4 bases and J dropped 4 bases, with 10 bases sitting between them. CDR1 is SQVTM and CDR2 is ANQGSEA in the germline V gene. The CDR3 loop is CSVGGLGETQYF. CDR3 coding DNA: TGCAGCGTTGGGGGGCTGGGAGAGACCCAGTACTTC.

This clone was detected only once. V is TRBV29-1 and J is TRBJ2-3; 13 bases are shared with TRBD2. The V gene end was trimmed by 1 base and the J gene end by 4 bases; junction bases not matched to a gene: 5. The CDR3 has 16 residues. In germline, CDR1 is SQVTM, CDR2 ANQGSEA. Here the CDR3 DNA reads TGCAGCGTTGAAGGTGGGACTAGCGGGGCCTCAGATACGCAGTATTTT. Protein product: CSVEGGTSGASDTQYF.

The CDR3: CASSPSTNTGELFF. For the CDR3, the DNA is TGTGCCAGCTCACCTTCAACGAACACCGGGGAGCTGTTTTTT. J is TRBJ2-2 and V is TRBV18; no reliable D call. CDR1 and CDR2 from the germline V gene are KGHSH and LQKENI. The CDR3 has 14 residues. V was pared by 3 bases and J by 0 bases, with 5 bases between.

CDR3 bases: TGTGCCAGCAGTAACAGGGTTTCCGAGGCTTATGGCTACACCTTC. It yields the protein CASSNRVSEAYGYTF. This chain connects TRBV25-1 to TRBJ1-2, with D perhaps matching TRBD1 (6 bases). The V end was cut by 5 bases, the J end by 5 bases, with 18 bases between. Germline V CDR1 and CDR2: MGHDK, SYGVNS. CDR3 length: 15 amino acids.

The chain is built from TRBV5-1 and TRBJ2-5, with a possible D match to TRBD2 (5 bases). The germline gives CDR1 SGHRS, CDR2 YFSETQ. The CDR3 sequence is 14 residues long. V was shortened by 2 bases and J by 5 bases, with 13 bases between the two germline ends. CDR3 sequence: CASSFGVGGETQYF. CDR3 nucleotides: TGCGCCAGCAGCTTTGGGGTTGGCGGGGAGACCCAGTACTTC.

In DNA, the CDR3 is TGTGCCAGCAGCTTACGGGTGTCCCACGAGCAGTACTTC. Protein product: CASSLRVSHEQYF. The V gene is TRBV5-8, the J gene TRBJ2-7, with D hard to call. The CDR3 has 13 amino acids. Germline V gene data show CDR1 as SGHTS and CDR2 as YDEGEE. The V and J ends lost 2 bases and 5 bases respectively, with 11 bases between them.

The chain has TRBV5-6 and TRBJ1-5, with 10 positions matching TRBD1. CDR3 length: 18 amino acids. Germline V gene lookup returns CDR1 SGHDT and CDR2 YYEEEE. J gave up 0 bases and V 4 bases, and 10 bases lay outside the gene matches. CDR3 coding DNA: TGTGCCAGCAGCCGGACAGGGGGTTCCCCTTATAGCAATCAGCCCCAGCATTTT. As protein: CASSRTGGSPYSNQPQHF. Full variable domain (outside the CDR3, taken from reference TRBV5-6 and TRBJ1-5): DAGVTQSPTHLIKTRGQQVTLRCSPKSGHDTVSWYQQALGQGPQFIFQYYEEEERQRGNFPDRFSGHQFPNYSSELNVNALLLGDSALYLCASSRTGGSPYSNQPQHFGDGTRLSIL.

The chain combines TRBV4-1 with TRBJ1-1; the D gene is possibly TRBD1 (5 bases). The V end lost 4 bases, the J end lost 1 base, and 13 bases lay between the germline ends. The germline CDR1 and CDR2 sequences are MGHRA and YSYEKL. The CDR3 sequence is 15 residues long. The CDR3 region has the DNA TGCGCCAGCAGCCCTCTGGGGGGAAAGAACACTGAAGCTTTCTTT. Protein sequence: CASSPLGGKNTEAFF.

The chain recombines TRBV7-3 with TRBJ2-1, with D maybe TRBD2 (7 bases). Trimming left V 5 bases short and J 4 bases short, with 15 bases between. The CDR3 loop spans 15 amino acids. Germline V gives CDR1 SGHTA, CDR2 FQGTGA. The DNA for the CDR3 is TGTGCCAGCAGCGAGGGGAGGGGGGGTTACAATGAGCAGTTCTTC. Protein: CASSEGRGGYNEQFF.

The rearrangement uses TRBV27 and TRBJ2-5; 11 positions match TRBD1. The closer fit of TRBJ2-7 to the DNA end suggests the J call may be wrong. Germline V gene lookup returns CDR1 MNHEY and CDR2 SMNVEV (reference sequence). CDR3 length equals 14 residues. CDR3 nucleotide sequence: TGTGCCAGCAGTTTAGAAGGACAGGGGGCCGAGCAGTACTTC. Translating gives CASSLEGQGAEQYF.

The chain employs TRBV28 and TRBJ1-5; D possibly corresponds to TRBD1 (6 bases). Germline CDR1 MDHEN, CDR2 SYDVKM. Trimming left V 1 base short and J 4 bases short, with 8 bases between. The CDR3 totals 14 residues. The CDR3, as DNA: TGTGCCAGCAGTTTATACAGGGTTAATCAGCCCCAGCATTTT. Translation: CASSLYRVNQPQHF. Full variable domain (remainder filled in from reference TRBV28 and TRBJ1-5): DVKVTQSSRYLVKRTGEKVFLECVQDMDHENMFWYRQDPGLGLRLIYFSYDVKMKEKGDIPEGYSVSREKKERFSLILESASTNQTSMYLCASSLYRVNQPQHFGDGTRLSIL.

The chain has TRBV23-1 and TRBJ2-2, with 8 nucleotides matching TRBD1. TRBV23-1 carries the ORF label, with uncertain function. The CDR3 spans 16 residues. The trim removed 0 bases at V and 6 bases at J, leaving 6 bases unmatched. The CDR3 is CASSQSGRGLAGELFF. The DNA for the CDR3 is TGCGCCAGCAGTCAATCCGGCAGGGGGCTGGCCGGGGAGCTGTTTTTT.

This chain's CDR3 is CASSLDRNILDAFF. Here the CDR3 DNA reads TGTGCCAGCAGCTTGGACAGAAACATCCTTGACGCTTTCTTT. The chain is built from TRBV5-6 and TRBJ1-1; no firm D call. Trimming cost V 0 bases and J 11 bases, with 17 bases left between them. This CDR3 is 14 amino acids long. Germline-derived CDR1 and CDR2 are SGHDT and YYEEEE. The variable domain in full, with the rest retrieved from reference TRBV5-6 and TRBJ1-1, is DAGVTQSPTHLIKTRGQQVTLRCSPKSGHDTVSWYQQALGQGPQFIFQYYEEEERQRGNFPDRFSGHQFPNYSSELNVNALLLGDSALYLCASSLDRNILDAFFGQGTRLTVV.

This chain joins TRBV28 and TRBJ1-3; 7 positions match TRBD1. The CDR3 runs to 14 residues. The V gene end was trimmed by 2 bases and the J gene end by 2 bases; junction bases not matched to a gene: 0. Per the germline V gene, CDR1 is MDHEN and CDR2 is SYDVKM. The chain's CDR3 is CASSLQGAGNTIYF. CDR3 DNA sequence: TGTGCCAGCAGTTTACAGGGGGCTGGAAACACCATATATTTT.

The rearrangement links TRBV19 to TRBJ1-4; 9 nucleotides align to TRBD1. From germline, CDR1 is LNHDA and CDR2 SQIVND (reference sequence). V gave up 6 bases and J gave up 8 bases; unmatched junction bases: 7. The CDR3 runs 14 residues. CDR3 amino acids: CASSTGTGTEKLFF. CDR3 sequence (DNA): TGTGCCAGTAGCACCGGGACAGGGACCGAAAAACTGTTTTTT.

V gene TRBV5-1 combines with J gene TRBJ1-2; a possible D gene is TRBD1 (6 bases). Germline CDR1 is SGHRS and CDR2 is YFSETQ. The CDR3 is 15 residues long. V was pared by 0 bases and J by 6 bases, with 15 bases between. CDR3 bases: TGCGCCAGCAGCTTGGCGCAACAGGGTATAGATGGCTACACCTTC. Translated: CASSLAQQGIDGYTF.

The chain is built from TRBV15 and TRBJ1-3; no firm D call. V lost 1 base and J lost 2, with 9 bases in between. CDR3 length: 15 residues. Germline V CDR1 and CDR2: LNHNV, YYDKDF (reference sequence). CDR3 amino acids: CATSRGLGAGNTIYF. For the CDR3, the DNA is TGTGCCACCAGCAGAGGGTTAGGAGCTGGAAACACCATATATTTT.

The chain's CDR3 is CASSIGGRETQYF. In nucleotides, the CDR3 is TGTGCCAGCTCTATCGGGGGGAGGGAGACCCAGTACTTC. This chain uses TRBV6-1 with TRBJ2-5; 7 bases map to TRBD2. Looked up from germline, CDR1 is MNHNS and CDR2 is SASEGT. The CDR3 extends over 13 amino acids. Germline trimming cut 8 bases from V and 5 bases from J; bases unmatched to any gene: 8.

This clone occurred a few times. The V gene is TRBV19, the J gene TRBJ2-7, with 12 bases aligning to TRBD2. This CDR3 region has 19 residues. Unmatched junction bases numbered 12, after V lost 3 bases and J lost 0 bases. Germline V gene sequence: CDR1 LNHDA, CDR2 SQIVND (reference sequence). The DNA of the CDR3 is TGTGCCAGTAGTATTTTTTGGACTAGCGGGGAGGCGAGCTCCTACGAGCAGTACTTC. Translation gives CASSIFWTSGEASSYEQYF.

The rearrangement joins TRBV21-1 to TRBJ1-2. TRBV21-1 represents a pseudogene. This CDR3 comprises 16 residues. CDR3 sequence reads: CASSKALSGVDYGYTF. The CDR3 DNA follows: TGTGCCAGCAGCAAAGCGCTTTCGGGAGTGGACTATGGCTACACCTTC.